This entry lists 16 T cell receptor beta chains sequenced from one sample in a study of blood T cell repertoires in COVID-19. Clones were read by immunoSEQ multiplex PCR, and TCRdb kept only the in-frame ones, dropping some. The sample consists of over 200,000 clones, roughly nine tenths of them appearing once. The sequenced material came from peripheral blood. The receptors were sampled from a man between 60 and 70 years old who had recovered from COVID-19.

The chain has TRBV5-4 and TRBJ1-6; 9 bases map to TRBD1. CDR1 and CDR2 from the germline V gene are SGHNT and YYREEE (reference sequence). The CDR3 length is 15 residues. J was trimmed by 7 bases and V by 4 bases; bases with no gene match: 6. The CDR3 sequence: CASSVRDRENSPLHF. The CDR3 region has the DNA TGTGCCAGCAGCGTCCGGGACAGGGAGAATTCACCCCTCCACTTT.

The chain is built from TRBV7-9 and TRBJ2-3; D perhaps matches TRBD2 (6 bases). The V end was cut by 2 bases, the J end by 5 bases, with 20 bases between. Germline loops: CDR1 SEHNR, CDR2 FQNEAQ (reference sequence). This CDR3 spans 17 amino acids. CDR3 DNA sequence: TGTGCCAGCAGCTTAACCGGGGGACGGAGGGAACAAGATACGCAGTATTTT. Translating gives CASSLTGGRREQDTQYF. Full variable domain (outside the CDR3, taken from reference TRBV7-9 and TRBJ2-3): DTGVSQNPRHKITKRGQNVTFRCDPISEHNRLYWYRQTLGQGPEFLTYFQNEAQLEKSRLLSDRFSAERPKGSFSTLEIQRTEQGDSAMYLCASSLTGGRREQDTQYFGPGTRLTVL.

The gene calls are TRBV7-2 and TRBJ2-2, with 8 bases that match TRBD1. CDR1 is SGHTA and CDR2 is FQGNSA in the germline V gene. CDR3 length: 16 residues. The ends lost 1 base at V and 1 base at J; junction bases unmatched: 2. This chain's CDR3 is CASSLGGQGNTGELFF. Here the CDR3 DNA reads TGTGCCAGCAGCTTAGGTGGACAGGGGAACACCGGGGAGCTGTTTTTT.

This clone was observed once. The V gene is TRBV11-2, the J gene TRBJ1-6, with a tentative D call TRBD1 (5 bases). The CDR3 extends over 14 amino acids. Germline V gene lookup returns CDR1 SGHAT and CDR2 FQNNGV. The germline V and J ends were trimmed by 5 bases and 7 bases, with 12 bases remaining between them. The CDR3 spells CASSPDRFNSPLHF. The CDR3 DNA is TGTGCCAGCAGCCCCGACAGATTCAATTCACCCCTCCACTTT.

V and J are TRBV5-4 and TRBJ2-7, with TRBD2 identical over 10 bases. From germline, CDR1 is SGHNT and CDR2 YYREEE (reference sequence). The CDR3 spans 14 residues. Trimming removed 2 bases from V and 2 bases from J; junction bases left unmatched: 1. CDR3 in amino acids: CASSLAGGPYEQYF. CDR3 nucleotide sequence: TGTGCCAGCAGCTTAGCGGGGGGGCCCTACGAGCAGTACTTC.

V is TRBV28 and J is TRBJ2-7, with 7 nucleotides matching TRBD1. The length of the CDR3 is 15 residues. CDR1 is MDHEN and CDR2 is SYDVKM in the germline V gene. The J segment lost 4 bases and the V segment lost 7 bases, leaving 13 bases of the junction unmatched. The CDR3 reads CASTQGVGRPYEQYF. In DNA, the CDR3 is TGTGCCAGCACCCAGGGGGTTGGGCGGCCATACGAGCAGTACTTC.

The CDR3 loop reads CASSSSDTNYGYTF. CDR3 bases: TGTGCCAGCAGTTCGAGTGACACTAACTATGGCTACACCTTC. V is TRBV6-5 and J is TRBJ1-2, with D unclear. CDR1 and CDR2 (germline): MNHEY, SVGAGI. The CDR3 is 14 amino acids. Trimming removed 4 bases at V and 0 bases at J, with 9 bases between.

This chain connects TRBV7-9 to TRBJ2-7, with D perhaps TRBD1 (7 bases). CDR3 length equals 13 residues. The V end lost 8 bases, the J end lost 0 bases, and 11 bases lay between the germline ends. Germline V lookup: CDR1 SEHNR, CDR2 FQNEAQ (reference sequence). The CDR3 DNA reads TGTGCCAGCGGAGGGGGCGGCTCCTACGAGCAGTACTTC. Protein product: CASGGGGSYEQYF.

This clone was counted at least ten times. The chain links TRBV2 to TRBJ1-2; 7 nucleotides align to TRBD1. Germline assignment: CDR1 SNHLY and CDR2 FYNNEI. Trimming at V came to 5 bases and at J to 5 bases, leaving 2 bases not matched to a gene. The CDR3 spans 12 residues. The CDR3 loop reads CASSTGEYGYTF. CDR3 sequence (DNA): TGTGCCAGCAGTACAGGGGAGTATGGCTACACCTTC.

The V gene is TRBV11-1, the J gene TRBJ1-6, with TRBD1 matching over 7 bases. The CDR3 has 15 amino acids. With V trimmed by 6 bases and J by 9 bases, 11 bases remained unmatched. Germline V lookup: CDR1 SGHAT, CDR2 FQDESV (reference sequence). CDR3 in DNA: TGTGCCAGCAGTTCAGGACAGGTGGTTTCTTCACCCCTCCACTTT. This translates into CASSSGQVVSSPLHF. The variable domain in full, completed from reference TRBV11-1 and TRBJ1-6, reads EAEVAQSPRYKITEKSQAVAFWCDPISGHATLYWYRQILGQGPELLVQFQDESVVDDSQLPKDRFSAERLKGVDSTLKIQPAELGDSAMYLCASSSGQVVSSPLHFGNGTRLTVT.

CDR3 DNA: TGTGCCAGCAGCTTGTCCCTTCAGGGTCCGGTTCAGCCCCAGCATTTT. The encoded protein is CASSLSLQGPVQPQHF. The V gene is TRBV27, the J gene TRBJ1-5; the D gene is possibly TRBD1 (5 bases). Deletions cut 6 bases from V and 6 bases from J, with 21 bases between. The germline CDR1 and CDR2 sequences are MNHEY and SMNVEV (reference sequence). This CDR3 has 16 amino acids.

The V and J genes are TRBV6-5 and TRBJ1-3, with a weak D call TRBD1 (5 bases). The V and J ends lost 9 bases and 2 bases respectively, with 8 bases between them. Germline-derived CDR1 and CDR2 are MNHEY and SVGAGI. The CDR3 totals 12 residues. This CDR3 is CARSGAGNTIYF. The DNA for the CDR3 is TGTGCCAGGTCGGGGGCTGGAAACACCATATATTTT.

This sequence joins TRBV28 and TRBJ2-7; D is ambiguous. Germline V lookup: CDR1 MDHEN, CDR2 SYDVKM. This CDR3 spans 11 amino acids. The V gene lost 2 bases and the J gene lost 11 bases, with 10 bases spanning the gap. This CDR3 reads CASSLQSYKYF. The CDR3 DNA reads as TGTGCCAGCAGTTTACAATCTTACAAGTACTTC.

The genes are TRBV27 and TRBJ2-1, with 13 nucleotides matching TRBD2. Losses at the gene ends were 7 bases for V and 9 bases for J; bases not matched to a gene: 12. CDR1 MNHEY and CDR2 SMNVEV come from the germline V gene (reference sequence). The CDR3 contains 16 residues. This CDR3 reads CASTDRTSGSRSEQFF. The CDR3 region has the DNA TGTGCCAGCACCGACCGGACTAGCGGGAGTCGAAGTGAGCAGTTCTTC.

The V call is TRBV18, the J call TRBJ2-7, with TRBD1 as a possible D gene (6 bases). The CDR3 has 14 amino acids. CDR1 is KGHSH and CDR2 is LQKENI in the germline V gene. V was cut by 6 bases and J by 2 bases, with 14 bases left in between. CDR3: CASSRDTQTYEQYF. The CDR3 DNA reads as TGTGCCAGCTCCCGGGACACCCAAACCTACGAGCAGTACTTC.

The chain couples TRBV5-4 to TRBJ1-2; D is possibly TRBD1 (6 bases). Germline V gene sequence: CDR1 SGHNT, CDR2 YYREEE (reference sequence). V was pared by 4 bases and J by 3 bases, with 10 bases between. The CDR3 is made up of 13 amino acids. DNA of the CDR3: TGTGCCAGCAGCCCAAACAGGGACTATGGCTACACCTTC. Its protein product is CASSPNRDYGYTF. Full variable domain (missing parts from reference TRBV5-4 and TRBJ1-2): ETGVTQSPTHLIKTRGQQVTLRCSSQSGHNTVSWYQQALGQGPQFIFQYYREEENGRGNFPPRFSGLQFPNYSSELNVNALELDDSALYLCASSPNRDYGYTFGSGTRLTVV.